This T cell receptor beta chain comes out of a study of beta chain features in type 1 diabetes. In germline, CDR1 is MDHEN, CDR2 SYDVKM. The CDR3 runs to 14 residues. Trimming at V came to 8 bases and at J to 6 bases, leaving 9 bases not matched to a gene. Expressed TCRB transcripts were sequenced after all isolated RNA was converted to cDNA. Clones were sequenced by immunoSEQ multiplex PCR, and TCRdb holds only the in-frame ones, with some missing. Among 350,000 to 450,000 clones, about 15% were seen once, and the ten largest hold roughly 0.019%. This clone was observed a handful of times. V gene TRBV28 combines with J gene TRBJ1-5, with TRBD1 identical over 8 bases. Material: naive CD4+ T cells from blood. The TCR was taken from a woman under 30 in good health. For the CDR3, the DNA is TGTGCCAGCGTGGACAGGGCGGGGGTTCAGCCCCAGCATTTT. It yields the protein CASVDRAGVQPQHF.